This section outlines one T cell receptor (beta chain) sequence together with its context. MiXCR, applied by TCRdb to the RT-PCR reads, yields one record per CDR3 protein. The sample has 98,000 or so distinct CDR3 sequences, over 30% seen once. The data belong to a study of patients and donors after allogeneic stem cell transplantation. Sample: blood, either unsorted or a sorted T cell fraction (not recorded which). The source of this sequence is a human donor who was either an allogeneic HSCT recipient or a stem cell or donor lymphocyte infusion donor (not recorded which). It is not recorded whose cells these are; they may come from a transplant donor.

The CDR3 coding sequence is TGCAGCGTTGGCCGGGCGTTCACTGAAGCTTTCTTT. It codes for CSVGRAFTEAFF. The gene calls are TRBV29-1 and TRBJ1-1; unclear D gene. There are 12 residues in the CDR3. Germline V gene sequence: CDR1 SQVTM, CDR2 ANQGSEA. V lost 4 bases and J 4 bases, leaving 10 bases between the germline ends.